This T cell receptor beta chain was identified in a study of beta chain features in type 1 diabetes. Study details: Healthy donors and patients showed comparable age, gender and cell yields.

The whole isolated RNA underwent reverse transcription, so sequencing captured expressed TCRB transcripts. Only in-frame clones appear in the TCRdb table, and some are missing; sequencing was by immunoSEQ multiplex PCR. The table shows roughly 130,000 clones, with around a tenth occurring only once. Trimming shortened V by 1 base and J by 6 bases, and 11 bases separated the two germline ends. From germline, CDR1 is SGHAT and CDR2 FQNNGV. This CDR3 has 14 residues. Every donor provided one heparinised blood draw, which averaged approximately 100 mL. In the case of this clone: The antigen remains unidentified. This CDR3 is also generated by other DNA sequences in the sample.

The study's findings and limits: PCR might pick shorter templates more often, in the same way for patients and controls. The VDJ junctions of type 1 diabetes patients carried fewer insertions and more deletions.

Sample: central memory CD4+ T cells from blood. The TCR sequence derives from a man aged 18 to 35 in good health. The rearrangement joins TRBV11-2 to TRBJ2-3; tentatively, D is TRBD2 (6 bases). The CDR3 is CASSLVEGLDTQYF. DNA for the CDR3: TGTGCCAGCAGCTTAGTGGAGGGTTTGGATACGCAGTATTTT.